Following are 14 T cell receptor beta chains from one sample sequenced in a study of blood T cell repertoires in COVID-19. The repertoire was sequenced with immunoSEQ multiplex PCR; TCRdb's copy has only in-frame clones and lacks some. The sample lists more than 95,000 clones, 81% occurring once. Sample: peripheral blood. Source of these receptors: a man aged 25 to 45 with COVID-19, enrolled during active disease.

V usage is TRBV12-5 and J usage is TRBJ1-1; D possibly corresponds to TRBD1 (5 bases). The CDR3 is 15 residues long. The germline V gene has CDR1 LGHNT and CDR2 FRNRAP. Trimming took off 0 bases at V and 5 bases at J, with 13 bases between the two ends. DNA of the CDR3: TGTGCTAGTGGTTTGGTACTAACGGGGGGGACTGAAGCTTTCTTT. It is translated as CASGLVLTGGTEAFF.

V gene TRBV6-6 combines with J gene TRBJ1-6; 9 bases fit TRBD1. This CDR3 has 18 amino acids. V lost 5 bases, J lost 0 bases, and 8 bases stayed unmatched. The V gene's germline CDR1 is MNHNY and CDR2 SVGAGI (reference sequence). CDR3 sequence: CASSRHGTGSSYNSPLHF. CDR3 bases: TGTGCCAGCAGTCGCCACGGGACAGGGAGCTCCTATAATTCACCCCTCCACTTT.

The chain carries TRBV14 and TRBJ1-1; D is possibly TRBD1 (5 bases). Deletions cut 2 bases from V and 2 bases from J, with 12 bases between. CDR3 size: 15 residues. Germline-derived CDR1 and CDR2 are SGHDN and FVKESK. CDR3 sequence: CASSQWGEGNTEAFF. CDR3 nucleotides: TGTGCCAGCAGCCAATGGGGGGAAGGTAACACTGAAGCTTTCTTT.

The CDR3 DNA follows: TGTGCCAGCAGTTTGGAGCGGGGGGGCTCCTACAATGAGCAGTTCTTC. Residues: CASSLERGGSYNEQFF. The chain recombines TRBV28 with TRBJ2-1; 10 bases map to TRBD2. Germline lookup yields CDR1 MDHEN and CDR2 SYDVKM. The CDR3 runs to 16 residues. Trimming at V came to 3 bases and at J to 0 bases, leaving 2 bases not matched to a gene.

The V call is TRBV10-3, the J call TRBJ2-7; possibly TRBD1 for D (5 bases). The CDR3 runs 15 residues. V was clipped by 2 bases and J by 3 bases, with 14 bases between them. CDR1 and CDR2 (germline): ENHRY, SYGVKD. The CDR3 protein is CAISEVQGTGYEQYF. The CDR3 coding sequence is TGTGCCATCAGTGAGGTGCAGGGTACCGGCTACGAGCAGTACTTC.

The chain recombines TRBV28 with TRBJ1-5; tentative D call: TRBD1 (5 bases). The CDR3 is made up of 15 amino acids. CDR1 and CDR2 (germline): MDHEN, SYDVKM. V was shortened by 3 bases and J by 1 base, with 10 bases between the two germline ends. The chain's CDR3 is CASSFATGSNQPQHF. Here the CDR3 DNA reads TGTGCCAGCAGTTTTGCAACAGGAAGCAATCAGCCCCAGCATTTT.

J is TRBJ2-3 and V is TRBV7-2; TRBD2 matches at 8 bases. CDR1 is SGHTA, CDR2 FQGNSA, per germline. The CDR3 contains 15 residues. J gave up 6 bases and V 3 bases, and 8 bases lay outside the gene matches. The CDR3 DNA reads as TGTGCCAGCAGCTTGAGGTCGGGGGGGCCTGATACGCAGTATTTT. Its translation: CASSLRSGGPDTQYF.

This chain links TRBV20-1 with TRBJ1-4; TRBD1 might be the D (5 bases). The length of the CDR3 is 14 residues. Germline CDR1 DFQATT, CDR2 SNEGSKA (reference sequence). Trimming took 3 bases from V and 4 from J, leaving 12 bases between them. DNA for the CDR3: TGCAGTGCTAGTCTCCAGGGTTTTAATGAAAAACTGTTTTTT. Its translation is CSASLQGFNEKLFF.

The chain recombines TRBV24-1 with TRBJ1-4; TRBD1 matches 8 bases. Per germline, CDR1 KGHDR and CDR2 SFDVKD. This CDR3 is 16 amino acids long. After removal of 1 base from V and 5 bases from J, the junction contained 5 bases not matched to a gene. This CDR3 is CATSDFDRGGNEKLFF. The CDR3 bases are TGTGCCACCAGTGATTTTGACAGGGGAGGCAATGAAAAACTGTTTTTT.

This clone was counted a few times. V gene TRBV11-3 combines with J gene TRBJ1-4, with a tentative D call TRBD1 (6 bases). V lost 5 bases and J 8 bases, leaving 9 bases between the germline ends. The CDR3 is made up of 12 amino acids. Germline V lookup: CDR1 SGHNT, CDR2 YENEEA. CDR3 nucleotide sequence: TGTGCCAGCAGCACAGGGACAGAAAAACTGTTTTTT. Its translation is CASSTGTEKLFF.

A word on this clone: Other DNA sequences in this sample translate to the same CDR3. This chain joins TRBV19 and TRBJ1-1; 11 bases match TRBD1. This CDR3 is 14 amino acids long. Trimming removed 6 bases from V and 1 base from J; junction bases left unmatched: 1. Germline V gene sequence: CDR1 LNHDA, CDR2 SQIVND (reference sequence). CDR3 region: CASRGTGGNTEAFF. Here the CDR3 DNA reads TGTGCCAGTAGAGGGACAGGGGGGAACACTGAAGCTTTCTTT.

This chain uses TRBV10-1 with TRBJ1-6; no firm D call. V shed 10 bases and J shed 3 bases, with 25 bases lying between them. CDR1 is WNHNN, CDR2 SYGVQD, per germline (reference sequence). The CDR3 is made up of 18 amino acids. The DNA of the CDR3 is TGCGCCAACCAGCACCCTGGGGAGCAGACTAACTATAATTCACCCCTCCACTTT. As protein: CANQHPGEQTNYNSPLHF.

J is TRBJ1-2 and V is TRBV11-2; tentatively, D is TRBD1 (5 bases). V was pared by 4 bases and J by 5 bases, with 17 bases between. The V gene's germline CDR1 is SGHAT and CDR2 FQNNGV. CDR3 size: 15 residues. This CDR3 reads CASSYRAQGLYGYTF. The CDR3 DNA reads TGTGCCAGCAGCTACCGGGCCCAGGGTTTATATGGCTACACCTTC. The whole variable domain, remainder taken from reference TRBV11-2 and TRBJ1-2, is EAGVAQSPRYKIIEKRQSVAFWCNPISGHATLYWYQQILGQGPKLLIQFQNNGVVDDSQLPKDRFSAERLKGVDSTLKIQPAKLEDSAVYLCASSYRAQGLYGYTFGSGTRLTVV.

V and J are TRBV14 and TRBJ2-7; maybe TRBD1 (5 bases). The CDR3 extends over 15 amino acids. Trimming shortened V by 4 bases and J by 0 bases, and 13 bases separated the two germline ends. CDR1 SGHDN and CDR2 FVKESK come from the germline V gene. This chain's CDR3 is CASSRIQGSSYEQYF. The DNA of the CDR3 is TGTGCCAGCAGCCGAATTCAGGGTTCCTCCTACGAGCAGTACTTC.